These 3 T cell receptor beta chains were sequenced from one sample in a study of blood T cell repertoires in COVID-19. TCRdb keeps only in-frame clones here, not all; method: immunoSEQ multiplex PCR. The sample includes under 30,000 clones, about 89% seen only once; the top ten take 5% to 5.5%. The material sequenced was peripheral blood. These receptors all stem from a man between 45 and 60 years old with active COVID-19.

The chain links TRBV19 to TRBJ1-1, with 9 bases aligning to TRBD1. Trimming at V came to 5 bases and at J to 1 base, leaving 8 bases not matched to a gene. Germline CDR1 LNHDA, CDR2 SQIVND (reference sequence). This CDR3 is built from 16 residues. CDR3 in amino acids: CASSFWTGVTNTEAFF. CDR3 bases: TGTGCCAGTAGTTTTTGGACAGGGGTAACGAACACTGAAGCTTTCTTT.

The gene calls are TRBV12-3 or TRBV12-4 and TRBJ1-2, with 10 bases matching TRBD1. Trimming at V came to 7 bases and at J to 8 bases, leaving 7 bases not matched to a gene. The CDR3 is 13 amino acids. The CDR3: CASNRDRGSGYTF. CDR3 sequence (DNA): TGTGCCAGCAACCGGGACAGGGGTTCGGGCTACACCTTC.

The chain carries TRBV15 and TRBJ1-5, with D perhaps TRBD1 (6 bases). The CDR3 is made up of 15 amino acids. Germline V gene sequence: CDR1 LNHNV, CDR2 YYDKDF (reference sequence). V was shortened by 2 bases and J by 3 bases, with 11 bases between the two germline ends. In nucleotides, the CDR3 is TGTGCCACCAGCAGAAGTGGACAGAACAATCAGCCCCAGCATTTT. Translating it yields CATSRSGQNNQPQHF.